The clone carrying this T cell receptor (beta chain) was observed at least ten times. Its antigen is as yet unknown. This specimen belongs to a study of regulatory T cells in long-lasting Graves disease. Across the whole study: Graves' patients, newly diagnosed, had taken antithyroid drugs under 3 months.

The time point here: newly diagnosed GD, antithyroid drugs for less than 3 months. Scientists built the TCR library using RNA that was extracted from PBMCs. J was trimmed by 6 bases and V by 10 bases; bases with no gene match: 11. Germline V gives CDR1 SNHLY, CDR2 FYNNEI. The CDR3 runs 16 residues. The study's findings and limits: Those with persistent Graves' had less TCR diversity than newly diagnosed patients. Segments TRBV28, TRBJ1-2 and TRBJ2-5 showed preferential usage in persistent disease. The number of shared public clonotypes was higher in persistent patients (about 3,000) than new patients (over 900).

Libraries of TCR beta came from iRepertoire HTBI primers plus Arm-PCR of CDR3 regions. TCRdb processed the multiplex PCR reads anew with MiXCR; each CDR3 protein has one entry. The data contain approximately 310,000 distinct CDR3 sequences, under 20% of them singletons. The V and J genes are TRBV2 and TRBJ2-3; TRBD2 agrees at 15 bases. The sequenced sample was peripheral blood mononuclear cells (PBMCs), obtained at new diagnosis, from a patient treated with antithyroid drugs. This receptor was taken from a female donor with Graves disease. The CDR3 sequence: CATAGTSGRRGDTQYF. CDR3 coding DNA: TGTGCCACCGCCGGGACTAGCGGGAGGCGGGGGGATACGCAGTATTTT. The entire variable domain, with the rest obtained from reference TRBV2 and TRBJ2-3, is as follows: EPEVTQTPSHQVTQMGQEVILRCVPISNHLYFYWYRQILGQKVEFLVSFYNNEISEKSEIFDDQFSVERPDGSNFTLKIRSTKLEDSAMYFCATAGTSGRRGDTQYFGPGTRLTVL.